This is a list of T cell receptor beta chains from one sample in a study of shared clonotypes between healthy human individuals. TCRdb's table, derived via immunoSEQ multiplex PCR, lists solely in-frame clones and lacks some. The sample consists of about 1.1 million clones, about 80% of them appearing once. Sequencing was performed on memory CD4+ T cells from PBMCs. These receptors were obtained from a man between 18 and 35 years old in good health. Some clones in this sample may be carry-over from other donors' samples. The CDR3 runs from the conserved cysteine through the conserved F or W. D genes are given only for firm matches.

j_gene: TRBJ1-5; d_gene: TRBD1; v_gene: TRBV30; CDR3aa: CAWSAGQGASISNQPQHF
j_gene: TRBJ2-3; d_gene: .; v_gene: TRBV19; CDR3aa: CASGAGLPTDTQYF
j_gene: TRBJ2-1; d_gene: .; v_gene: TRBV28; CDR3aa: CASTGTRTIRGGNEQFF
j_gene: TRBJ1-5; d_gene: .; v_gene: TRBV7-6; CDR3aa: CASSLGGGAGSNQPQHF
j_gene: TRBJ1-1; d_gene: .; v_gene: TRBV6-5; CDR3aa: CASDVGTEAFF
j_gene: TRBJ1-2; d_gene: .; v_gene: TRBV4-3; CDR3aa: CASSQDWESYGYTF
j_gene: TRBJ2-3; d_gene: .; v_gene: TRBV6-1; CDR3aa: CASSSDHPGTQYF
j_gene: TRBJ1-2; d_gene: TRBD1; v_gene: TRBV6-5; CDR3aa: CASSSGTGVYGYTF
j_gene: TRBJ1-1; d_gene: TRBD1; v_gene: TRBV4-1; CDR3aa: CASSRAYGTGMNTEAFF
j_gene: TRBJ2-3; d_gene: TRBD1; v_gene: TRBV7-9; CDR3aa: CASSLALQGATDTQYF
j_gene: TRBJ1-4; d_gene: .; v_gene: TRBV28; CDR3aa: CASSPRGGTKDEKLFF
j_gene: .; d_gene: TRBD1; v_gene: TRBV27; CDR3aa: CASSLRRQGFEQYF
j_gene: TRBJ2-7; d_gene: .; v_gene: TRBV10-3; CDR3aa: CAIAGFSYEQYF
j_gene: TRBJ1-2; d_gene: .; v_gene: TRBV28; CDR3aa: CASRSNYGYTF
j_gene: TRBJ2-3; d_gene: TRBD2; v_gene: TRBV4-2; CDR3aa: CASSQQLAARADTQYF
j_gene: TRBJ2-3; d_gene: .; v_gene: TRBV19; CDR3aa: CASSRGLNWYF
j_gene: TRBJ2-6; d_gene: .; v_gene: TRBV6-6; CDR3aa: CASIPSGANVLTF
j_gene: TRBJ2-2; d_gene: .; v_gene: TRBV19; CDR3aa: CASSSRGSLDGGELFF
j_gene: TRBJ1-2; d_gene: TRBD1; v_gene: TRBV6-6; CDR3aa: CASRAGTGIYGYTF
j_gene: TRBJ2-2; d_gene: .; v_gene: TRBV7-8; CDR3aa: CASSLSAANTGELFF
j_gene: TRBJ2-1; d_gene: .; v_gene: TRBV27; CDR3aa: CASSPLTGKRSDEQFF
j_gene: TRBJ1-1; d_gene: .; v_gene: TRBV28; CDR3aa: CASSEHQVNTEAFF
j_gene: TRBJ2-3; d_gene: .; v_gene: TRBV29-1; CDR3aa: CSVVRRGADTQYF
j_gene: TRBJ2-4; d_gene: .; v_gene: TRBV7-9; CDR3aa: CASSLVIGVGVAKNIQYF
j_gene: TRBJ2-2; d_gene: TRBD2; v_gene: TRBV4-2; CDR3aa: CASSPHSGLNAGELFF
j_gene: TRBJ2-1; d_gene: .; v_gene: TRBV28; CDR3aa: CASSRRASVYDEQFF
j_gene: TRBJ1-2; d_gene: TRBD1; v_gene: TRBV6-5; CDR3aa: CASCFPLGTGAYGYTF
j_gene: TRBJ2-7; d_gene: .; v_gene: TRBV2; CDR3aa: CASIQGSYEQYF
j_gene: TRBJ1-2; d_gene: TRBD1; v_gene: TRBV7-2; CDR3aa: CASSPGQGNYGYTF
j_gene: TRBJ2-7; d_gene: TRBD2; v_gene: TRBV5-1; CDR3aa: CASRIEASGISYEQYF
j_gene: TRBJ2-1; d_gene: TRBD1; v_gene: TRBV5-1; CDR3aa: CASSPGQGASKNEQFF
j_gene: TRBJ2-7; d_gene: .; v_gene: TRBV4-2; CDR3aa: CASSQWDTVYEQYF
j_gene: TRBJ1-1; d_gene: TRBD1; v_gene: TRBV29-1; CDR3aa: CSVEDRDLSEAFF
j_gene: TRBJ2-7; d_gene: .; v_gene: TRBV20-1; CDR3aa: CSASWREQYF
j_gene: TRBJ2-1; d_gene: TRBD2; v_gene: TRBV29-1; CDR3aa: CSVTELAASYNEQFF
j_gene: TRBJ1-4; d_gene: .; v_gene: TRBV28; CDR3aa: CASYGNGRGRGEKLFF
j_gene: TRBJ2-1; d_gene: .; v_gene: TRBV11-1; CDR3aa: CASSPRDFVSYNEQFF
j_gene: TRBJ1-1; d_gene: .; v_gene: TRBV18; CDR3aa: CASSRGGNTEVFF
j_gene: TRBJ1-2; d_gene: .; v_gene: TRBV10-3; CDR3aa: CAISRRAGYTF
j_gene: TRBJ2-1; d_gene: .; v_gene: TRBV7-9; CDR3aa: CASSPGPAYNEQFF
j_gene: TRBJ2-3; d_gene: .; v_gene: TRBV5-4; CDR3aa: CASGRSSTDTQYF
j_gene: TRBJ1-1; d_gene: TRBD1; v_gene: TRBV7-9; CDR3aa: CASSLTNRGSTEAFF
j_gene: TRBJ2-3; d_gene: TRBD2; v_gene: TRBV10-3; CDR3aa: CAINKAGEGDTQYF
j_gene: TRBJ2-5; d_gene: .; v_gene: TRBV28; CDR3aa: CASCSLDAYQETQYF
j_gene: TRBJ2-2; d_gene: .; v_gene: TRBV11-3; CDR3aa: CASSSLLGGELFF
j_gene: TRBJ2-7; d_gene: TRBD2; v_gene: TRBV27; CDR3aa: CASSLVGLAKEQYF
j_gene: TRBJ2-3; d_gene: .; v_gene: TRBV2; CDR3aa: CASSGGLATDTQYF
j_gene: TRBJ2-1; d_gene: TRBD2; v_gene: TRBV4-2; CDR3aa: CASSQVTLAGYSYNEQFF
j_gene: TRBJ1-4; d_gene: .; v_gene: TRBV2; CDR3aa: CASSGNGGGVEKLFF
j_gene: TRBJ1-1; d_gene: .; v_gene: TRBV6-5; CDR3aa: CASSFSDSQQGAFF
j_gene: TRBJ1-4; d_gene: TRBD1; v_gene: TRBV18; CDR3aa: CASSPGTGSEKLFF
j_gene: TRBJ1-6; d_gene: TRBD1; v_gene: TRBV4-1; CDR3aa: CASRRTGGKGSPLHF
j_gene: TRBJ2-1; d_gene: .; v_gene: TRBV5-4; CDR3aa: CASLGGPGQRGYNEQFF
j_gene: TRBJ1-1; d_gene: .; v_gene: TRBV9; CDR3aa: CASRWGREDGEAFF